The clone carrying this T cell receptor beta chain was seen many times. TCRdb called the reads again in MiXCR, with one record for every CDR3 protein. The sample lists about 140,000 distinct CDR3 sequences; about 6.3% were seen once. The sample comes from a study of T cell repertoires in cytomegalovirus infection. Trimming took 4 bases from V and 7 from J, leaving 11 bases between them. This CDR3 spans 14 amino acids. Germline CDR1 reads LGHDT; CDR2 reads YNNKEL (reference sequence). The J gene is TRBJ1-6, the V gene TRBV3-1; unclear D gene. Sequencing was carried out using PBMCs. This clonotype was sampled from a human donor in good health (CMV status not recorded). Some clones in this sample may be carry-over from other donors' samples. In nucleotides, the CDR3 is TGTGCCAGCAGCCCCGACGTCTCCAATTCACCCCTCCACTTT. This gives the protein CASSPDVSNSPLHF. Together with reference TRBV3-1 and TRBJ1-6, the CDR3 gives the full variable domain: DTAVSQTPKYLVTQMGNDKSIKCEQNLGHDTMYWYKQDSKKFLKIMFSYNNKELIINETVPNRFSPKSPDKAHLNLHINSLELGDSAVYFCASSPDVSNSPLHFGNGTRLTVT.